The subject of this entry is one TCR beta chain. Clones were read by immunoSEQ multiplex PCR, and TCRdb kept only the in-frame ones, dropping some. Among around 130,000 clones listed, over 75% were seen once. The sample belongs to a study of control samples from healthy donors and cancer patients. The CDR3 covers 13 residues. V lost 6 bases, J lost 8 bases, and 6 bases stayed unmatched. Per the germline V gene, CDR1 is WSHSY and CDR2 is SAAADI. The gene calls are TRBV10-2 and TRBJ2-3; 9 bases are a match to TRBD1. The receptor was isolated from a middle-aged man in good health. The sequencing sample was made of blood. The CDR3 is CASRAEGQGTQYF. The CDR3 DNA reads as TGCGCCAGCAGGGCCGAGGGACAGGGTACGCAGTATTTT.